The 22 T cell receptor beta chains presented below share a single source sample, sequenced in a study of blood T cells in healthy people across ages. With a J-beta primer mix and a sample-barcoded 5' primer, a second PCR ran 7 to 11 cycles. One entry per CDR3 protein results from TCRdb running MiXCR on the 5' RACE reads. The table records 600,000 to 850,000 distinct CDR3 sequences, 43% of them present only once. Sequencing was done on a sample of blood. These receptors all come from a woman aged 55 to 70 in good health.

The gene calls are TRBV5-1 and TRBJ1-4; 7 nucleotides line up with TRBD1. The germline V gene has CDR1 SGHRS and CDR2 YFSETQ. The CDR3 totals 16 residues. V shed 3 bases and J 6 bases; nucleotides not matched to a gene: 11. Here the CDR3 DNA reads TGCGCCAGCAGCTCGGGACAGCAATTATACTATGAAAAACTGTTTTTT. The encoded protein is CASSSGQQLYYEKLFF.

This chain joins TRBV12-3 or TRBV12-4 and TRBJ2-4, with D perhaps matching TRBD2 (5 bases). Trimming took off 10 bases at V and 1 base at J, with 17 bases between the two ends. The CDR3 totals 15 residues. The CDR3 loop is CATRRTEGAKNIQYF. CDR3 sequence (DNA): TGTGCCACCCGACGGACTGAAGGGGCCAAAAACATTCAGTACTTC.

V and J are TRBV11-2 and TRBJ2-5, with 7 bases that match TRBD2. The length of the CDR3 is 12 residues. Trimming at V came to 6 bases and at J to 11 bases, leaving 9 bases not matched to a gene. Looked up from germline, CDR1 is SGHAT and CDR2 is FQNNGV. CDR3 protein: CASRAGVKGQYF. CDR3 nucleotides: TGTGCCAGCAGGGCGGGGGTCAAGGGGCAGTACTTC.

For this clonotype: A read error is possible here, since a much larger clone lies one base away. The chain combines TRBV9 with TRBJ2-7; 10 nucleotides match TRBD1. The CDR3 covers 14 residues. Germline CDR1 is SGDLS and CDR2 is YYNGEE. CDR3 coding DNA: TGTGTCAGCAGCGCGGGACAGGGGACCTACGAGCAGTACTTC. This encodes CVSSAGQGTYEQYF.

The rearrangement links TRBV7-2 to TRBJ2-5; D is possibly TRBD1 (5 bases). The CDR3 is 14 amino acids. CDR1 is SGHTA and CDR2 is FQGNSA in the germline V gene. The V end was cut by 5 bases, the J end by 2 bases, with 12 bases between. The CDR3 is CASSAYRRQETQYF. CDR3 in DNA: TGTGCCAGCAGCGCCTACAGGCGTCAAGAGACCCAGTACTTC.

To note about this clonotype: A junction end diverges from the germline sequence, so it may reflect a read error. The rearrangement joins TRBV6-6 to TRBJ2-3; D perhaps matches TRBD1 (6 bases). This CDR3 has 14 amino acids. The V gene's germline CDR1 is MNHNY and CDR2 SVGAGI (reference sequence). In DNA, the CDR3 is TGTGTCAGCACCCACCCAGGGGGCACAGATACGCAGTATTTT. Amino acids: CVSTHPGGTDTQYF.

In this sample, this clonotype turned up many times. The gene calls are TRBV4-2 and TRBJ2-5; D may be TRBD1 (5 bases). The V end lost 0 bases, the J end lost 4 bases, and 12 bases lay between the germline ends. The CDR3 spans 15 residues. CDR1 is LGHNA, CDR2 YNFKEQ, per germline. Here the CDR3 reads CASSQEERGGETQYF. The CDR3 nucleotides read TGTGCCAGCAGCCAAGAGGAAAGGGGTGGAGAGACCCAGTACTTC.

The rearrangement links TRBV7-2 to TRBJ2-7, with 10 bases identical to TRBD2. Germline V gives CDR1 SGHTA, CDR2 FQGNSA. The CDR3 is made up of 15 amino acids. Germline trimming cut 1 base from V and 2 bases from J; bases unmatched to any gene: 2. Here the CDR3 DNA reads TGTGCCAGCAGCTTAGTAGCGGGAGGACCCTACGAGCAGTACTTC. Its translation is CASSLVAGGPYEQYF.

This clonotype came up once. The CDR3 DNA sequence: TGTGCCAGCACGACCCAGGGATACACAGATACGCAGTATTTT. Translated: CASTTQGYTDTQYF. The chain has TRBV28 and TRBJ2-3; TRBD1 is a possible D gene (5 bases). Per germline, CDR1 MDHEN and CDR2 SYDVKM. The V gene lost 7 bases and the J gene lost 2 bases, with 13 bases spanning the gap. The CDR3 consists of 14 residues.

This clonotype was observed once. This may arise from a read error, as a much more abundant clone is one base away. This sequence joins TRBV20-1 and TRBJ2-1; 8 positions match TRBD2. The end of the DNA fits TRBJ2-7 better, so the J call may be wrong. The germline V gene encodes CDR1 DFQATT and CDR2 SNEGSKA (reference sequence). The CDR3 length is 15 residues. This CDR3 reads CSATPGLGSYNEQYF. The CDR3 DNA sequence: TGCAGTGCTACCCCGGGACTAGGGTCCTACAATGAGCAGTACTTC.

In its sample, this clonotype was seen a few times. The chain uses TRBV27 and TRBJ2-7; 7 bases line up with TRBD1. This CDR3 is built from 15 residues. The J segment lost 0 bases and the V segment lost 3 bases, leaving 5 bases of the junction unmatched. Germline-derived CDR1 and CDR2 are MNHEY and SMNVEV (reference sequence). The CDR3 region is CASSFRTGASYEQYF. For the CDR3, the DNA is TGTGCCAGCAGTTTCCGGACAGGAGCCTCCTACGAGCAGTACTTC.

J is TRBJ2-5 and V is TRBV10-3; D gene unclear. Germline loops: CDR1 ENHRY, CDR2 SYGVKD. The CDR3 is 13 residues long. V was clipped by 6 bases and J by 2 bases, with 10 bases between them. DNA for the CDR3: TGTGCCATCAGCACACGGCCTCAAGAGACCCAGTACTTC. It specifies CAISTRPQETQYF.

This clonotype was seen ten or more times. The V and J genes are TRBV5-1 and TRBJ2-3, with TRBD2 identical over 12 bases. The V and J ends lost 4 bases and 4 bases, in that order; junction bases with no gene match: 1. CDR1 is SGHRS and CDR2 is YFSETQ in the germline V gene. CDR3 length: 14 amino acids. As DNA, the CDR3 is TGCGCCAGCAGCGGACTAGCGGGGTCAGATACGCAGTATTTT. Protein product: CASSGLAGSDTQYF.

This clonotype has only one observation. The CDR3, as DNA: TGCAGCTCTAAGGGCCGCCAAGAGACCCAGTACTTC. Translation gives CSSKGRQETQYF. This chain links TRBV20-1 with TRBJ2-5; no reliable D call. The CDR3 is 12 residues long. Germline loops: CDR1 DFQATT, CDR2 SNEGSKA (reference sequence).

The chain recombines TRBV12-3 or TRBV12-4 with TRBJ2-7, with D uncertain. V was shortened by 5 bases and J by 2 bases, with 22 bases between the two germline ends. The CDR3 loop spans 17 amino acids. The CDR3 DNA sequence: TGTGCCAGCAGTCGAACCCCGACGGTAAGCCTGACCTACGAGCAGTACTTC. Its protein product is CASSRTPTVSLTYEQYF.

The chain couples TRBV6-2 or TRBV6-3 to TRBJ1-4; D not resolved. The CDR3 runs to 13 residues. Trimming removed 5 bases from V and 8 bases from J, with 12 bases in between. The germline gives CDR1 MNHEY, CDR2 SVGEGT. This chain's CDR3 is CASSLDLGEKLFF. The CDR3 nucleotides read TGTGCCAGCAGTCTGGACCTCGGAGAAAAACTGTTTTTT.

The J gene is TRBJ1-6, the V gene TRBV6-5; no clear D gene. The CDR3 extends over 16 amino acids. Per germline, CDR1 MNHEY and CDR2 SVGAGI. V was pared by 0 bases and J by 2 bases, with 8 bases between. The CDR3 nucleotides read TGTGCCAGCAGTTACTCGGCAAGCCCCTATAATTCACCCCTCCACTTT. Encoded protein: CASSYSASPYNSPLHF.

This clonotype was observed a handful of times. The chain uses TRBV6-1 and TRBJ2-3, with a possible D match to TRBD2 (7 bases). This CDR3 has 16 residues. Germline V gene sequence: CDR1 MNHNS, CDR2 SASEGT. Trimming left V 0 bases short and J 5 bases short, with 15 bases between. CDR3 sequence: CASSEAGAGARDTQYF. The CDR3 nucleotides read TGTGCCAGCAGTGAAGCGGGGGCGGGGGCTAGAGATACGCAGTATTTT.

There are many counts of this clonotype. The chain is built from TRBV21-1 and TRBJ1-1; the D segment call TRBD1 is taken from the table without a DNA check. TRBV21-1 is a known pseudogene. The CDR3 has 18 amino acids. The CDR3: CASSKYWDSDEPNTEAFF. Here the CDR3 DNA reads TGTGCCAGCAGCAAATACTGGGACAGCGATGAACCGAACACTGAAGCTTTCTTT.

The chain links TRBV6-5 to TRBJ2-1, with D perhaps matching TRBD2 (5 bases). V dropped 8 bases and J dropped 7 bases, with 9 bases sitting between them. Germline CDR1 reads MNHEY; CDR2 reads SVGAGI. This CDR3 contains 11 residues. CDR3 DNA: TGTGCCAGCCAAACGGGAAATGAGCAGTTCTTC. This gives the protein CASQTGNEQFF.

This sequence joins TRBV20-1 and TRBJ2-3, with 8 positions matching TRBD1. The CDR3 extends over 14 amino acids. The germline V gene has CDR1 DFQATT and CDR2 SNEGSKA (reference sequence). V shed 7 bases and J 4 bases; nucleotides not matched to a gene: 10. This chain's CDR3 is CSDTDRERADTQYF. The CDR3 DNA reads TGCAGTGACACGGACAGGGAAAGGGCAGATACGCAGTATTTT.

Only a few counts were recorded for this clonotype. The chain has TRBV29-1 and TRBJ1-2, with D perhaps TRBD1 (6 bases). In germline, CDR1 is SQVTM, CDR2 ANQGSEA. CDR3 length: 15 amino acids. Trimming removed 3 bases at V and 8 bases at J, with 22 bases between. In DNA, the CDR3 is TGCAGCGTTGAGTTTGGTATGAGAAGGGGGGAAGGCTACACCTTC. Translating it yields CSVEFGMRRGEGYTF.